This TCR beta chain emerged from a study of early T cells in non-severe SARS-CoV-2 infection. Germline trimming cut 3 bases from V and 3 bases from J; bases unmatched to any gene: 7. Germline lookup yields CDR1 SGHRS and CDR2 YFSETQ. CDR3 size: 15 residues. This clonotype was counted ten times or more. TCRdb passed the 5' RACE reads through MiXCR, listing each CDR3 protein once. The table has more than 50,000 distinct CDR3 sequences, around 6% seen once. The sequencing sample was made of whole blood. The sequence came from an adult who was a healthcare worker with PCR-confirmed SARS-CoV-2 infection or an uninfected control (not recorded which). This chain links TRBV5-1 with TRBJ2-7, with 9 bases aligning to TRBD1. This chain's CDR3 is CASSSPLGQGYEQYF. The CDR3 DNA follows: TGCGCCAGCAGCTCCCCGCTGGGACAGGGCTACGAGCAGTACTTC.